Listed below are T cell receptor beta chains from one sample, sequenced in a study of blood T cell repertoires in COVID-19. The protocol was immunoSEQ multiplex PCR, while the TCRdb copy is restricted to in-frame clones and leaves out a portion. The profile covers fewer than 250,000 clones, with around four fifths appearing a single time and more than 8% taken by the ten largest. Input material: peripheral blood. These receptors were collected from a woman between 45 and 60 years old with acute or convalescent COVID-19. CDR3s include the opening cysteine and the closing phenylalanine or tryptophan. A D gene is named only where the DNA matches it firmly. Size is omitted from some rows. Given values are once, few, many or a class for expanded clones.

d_gene: TRBD1; abundance: .; j_gene: TRBJ1-1; len: 17; v_gene: TRBV25-1; CDR3aa: CASSNLGTGDLSTEAFF; CDR3nt: TGTGCCAGCAGTAACCTCGGGACAGGGGATTTGAGCACTGAAGCTTTCTTT
d_gene: .; abundance: .; j_gene: TRBJ2-5; len: 12; v_gene: TRBV2; CDR3aa: CASSEIRETQYF; CDR3nt: TGTGCCAGCAGTGAAATCCGGGAGACCCAGTACTTC
d_gene: .; abundance: .; j_gene: TRBJ2-4; len: 16; v_gene: TRBV6-5; CDR3aa: CASSYSAGSGKNIQYF; CDR3nt: TGTGCCAGCAGTTACTCCGCAGGGTCCGGCAAAAACATTCAGTACTTC
d_gene: TRBD2; abundance: .; j_gene: TRBJ2-2; len: 17; v_gene: TRBV15; CDR3aa: CATSRDKASGRYGELFF; CDR3nt: TGTGCCACCAGCAGAGATAAGGCTAGCGGGAGGTACGGGGAGCTGTTTTTT
d_gene: .; abundance: .; j_gene: TRBJ1-2; len: 13; v_gene: TRBV7-6; CDR3aa: CASSFSPASGVRF; CDR3nt: TGTGCCAGCAGCTTTTCCCCCGCGTCAGGGGTGAGGTTC
d_gene: TRBD2; abundance: .; j_gene: TRBJ2-1; len: 15; v_gene: TRBV19; CDR3aa: CASSMGTSGMNEQFF; CDR3nt: TGTGCCAGTAGTATGGGGACTAGCGGGATGAATGAGCAGTTCTTC
d_gene: .; abundance: .; j_gene: TRBJ2-7; len: 13; v_gene: TRBV27; CDR3aa: CASSLFPRGEQYF; CDR3nt: TGTGCCAGCAGTTTATTCCCCAGGGGCGAGCAGTACTTC
d_gene: TRBD1; abundance: few; j_gene: TRBJ2-7; len: 13; v_gene: TRBV2; CDR3aa: CALGDRRSYEQYF; CDR3nt: TGTGCCTTGGGGGACAGGCGGTCCTACGAGCAGTACTTC
d_gene: .; abundance: .; j_gene: TRBJ2-3; len: 15; v_gene: TRBV19; CDR3aa: CASASGQFFTDTQYF; CDR3nt: TGTGCCAGTGCCTCAGGGCAGTTTTTCACAGATACGCAGTATTTT
d_gene: TRBD1; abundance: .; j_gene: TRBJ2-5; len: 14; v_gene: TRBV5-4; CDR3aa: CASSSRDRGETQYF; CDR3nt: TGTGCCAGCAGCTCGCGGGACAGGGGAGAGACCCAGTACTTC
d_gene: TRBD1; abundance: few; j_gene: TRBJ1-2; len: 15; v_gene: TRBV5-4; CDR3aa: CASSLLDREGYGYTF; CDR3nt: TGTGCCAGCAGCCTACTGGACAGGGAGGGCTATGGCTACACCTTC
d_gene: .; abundance: .; j_gene: TRBJ2-3; len: 13; v_gene: TRBV7-2; CDR3aa: CASSLATRSTQYF; CDR3nt: TGTGCCAGCAGCTTAGCGACTAGATCTACGCAGTATTTT
d_gene: .; abundance: .; j_gene: TRBJ1-5; len: 12; v_gene: TRBV19; CDR3aa: CASSFHYQPQHF; CDR3nt: TGTGCCAGTAGTTTCCATTATCAGCCCCAGCATTTT
d_gene: .; abundance: .; j_gene: TRBJ1-2; len: 13; v_gene: TRBV29-1; CDR3aa: CSVEETSHHGYTF; CDR3nt: TGCAGCGTTGAAGAGACATCTCATCATGGCTACACCTTC
d_gene: .; abundance: .; j_gene: TRBJ2-3; len: 14; v_gene: TRBV5-5; CDR3aa: CASSLLAGTDTQYF; CDR3nt: TGTGCCAGCAGCTTGTTGGCGGGCACAGATACGCAGTATTTT
d_gene: .; abundance: .; j_gene: TRBJ1-5; len: 13; v_gene: TRBV6-5; CDR3aa: CASSPTGTQPQHF; CDR3nt: TGTGCCAGCAGCCCAACAGGTACCCAGCCCCAGCATTTT
d_gene: .; abundance: .; j_gene: TRBJ2-7; len: 13; v_gene: TRBV7-2; CDR3aa: CASTAEGDYEQYF; CDR3nt: TGTGCCAGCACCGCCGAGGGGGACTACGAGCAGTACTTC
d_gene: TRBD1; abundance: .; j_gene: TRBJ1-1; len: 14; v_gene: TRBV10-3; CDR3aa: CAIRTGQIGAEAFF; CDR3nt: TGTGCCATCAGAACGGGACAGATTGGCGCTGAAGCTTTCTTT
d_gene: TRBD1; abundance: .; j_gene: TRBJ1-1; len: 15; v_gene: TRBV7-3; CDR3aa: CASSRTGTGGTEAFF; CDR3nt: TGTGCCAGCAGCAGAACCGGGACAGGGGGCACTGAAGCTTTCTTT
d_gene: TRBD1; abundance: few; j_gene: TRBJ1-6; len: 16; v_gene: TRBV7-6; CDR3aa: CASSLLSGQNNSPLHF; CDR3nt: TGTGCCAGCAGCTTACTATCGGGACAGAATAATTCACCCCTCCACTTT
d_gene: .; abundance: .; j_gene: TRBJ1-1; len: 13; v_gene: TRBV11-3; CDR3aa: CASSLSVNTEAFF; CDR3nt: TGTGCCAGCAGCTTATCCGTGAACACTGAAGCTTTCTTT
d_gene: TRBD2; abundance: .; j_gene: TRBJ2-2; len: 18; v_gene: TRBV5-1; CDR3aa: CASSTGLAGTANTGELFF; CDR3nt: TGCGCCAGCAGCACCGGACTAGCGGGAACGGCGAACACCGGGGAGCTGTTTTTT
d_gene: .; abundance: .; j_gene: TRBJ2-5; len: 14; v_gene: TRBV3-1/TRBV3-2; CDR3aa: CASSPTGARETQYF; CDR3nt: TGTGCCAGCAGCCCAACAGGTGCCCGGGAGACCCAGTACTTC
d_gene: TRBD1; abundance: .; j_gene: TRBJ1-1; len: 15; v_gene: TRBV5-1; CDR3aa: CASSLQGALATEAFF; CDR3nt: TGCGCCAGCAGCCTACAGGGGGCGCTCGCCACTGAAGCTTTCTTT
d_gene: TRBD1; abundance: .; j_gene: TRBJ1-1; len: 16; v_gene: TRBV5-8; CDR3aa: CASKDRGRGLGTEAFF; CDR3nt: TGTGCCAGCAAGGACAGGGGGCGAGGTTTGGGCACTGAAGCTTTCTTT
d_gene: .; abundance: .; j_gene: TRBJ2-7; len: 15; v_gene: TRBV28; CDR3aa: CASSSPGSTSYEQYF; CDR3nt: TGTGCCAGCAGTTCCCCGGGTAGTACGTCCTACGAGCAGTACTTC
d_gene: TRBD2; abundance: .; j_gene: TRBJ2-1; len: 19; v_gene: TRBV15; CDR3aa: CATSRGFSGSSSSYNEQFF; CDR3nt: TGTGCCACCAGCAGGGGTTTTAGCGGGAGCTCGAGCTCCTACAATGAGCAGTTCTTC
d_gene: TRBD1; abundance: .; j_gene: TRBJ1-4; len: 19; v_gene: TRBV10-3; CDR3aa: CAISEPDRGRLATNEKLFF; CDR3nt: TGTGCCATCAGTGAGCCCGACAGGGGAAGACTTGCAACTAATGAAAAACTGTTTTTT
d_gene: .; abundance: .; j_gene: TRBJ1-3; len: 15; v_gene: TRBV28; CDR3aa: CASSLQGTSGNTIYF; CDR3nt: TGTGCCAGCAGTTTGCAGGGGACATCTGGAAACACCATATATTTT
d_gene: .; abundance: .; j_gene: TRBJ2-7; len: 14; v_gene: TRBV28; CDR3aa: CASSQPGLPYEQYF; CDR3nt: TGTGCCAGCAGCCAACCGGGACTCCCCTACGAGCAGTACTTC
d_gene: TRBD1; abundance: .; j_gene: TRBJ2-4; len: 15; v_gene: TRBV29-1; CDR3aa: CSVIGTVDRVDIQYF; CDR3nt: TGCAGCGTAATCGGGACAGTTGACCGGGTGGACATTCAGTACTTC
d_gene: .; abundance: .; j_gene: TRBJ2-1; len: 14; v_gene: TRBV3-1/TRBV3-2; CDR3aa: CASSQGAAKGEQFF; CDR3nt: TGTGCCAGCAGCCAGGGGGCTGCCAAGGGTGAGCAGTTCTTC